This T cell receptor (beta chain) was captured in a study of T-cell memory formation after mild COVID-19. Study-wide findings and caveats: While clones contracting from day 15 to 85 were balanced between CD4 and CD8, later expanders leaned CD4+.

A remark on this clonotype: Its target is unknown.

Via MiXCR, TCRdb re-called the 5' RACE reads, giving one row per CDR3 protein. This sample has hundreds of thousands of distinct CDR3 sequences, with around 14% found just once. The clonotype originates from a man aged 18 to 30 who had mild COVID-19 (a few samples of this study predate the infection). Cell type and time point are not known. Input material: PBMCs or a T cell subset sorted from them (not recorded which).

CDR3 nucleotide sequence: TGTGCCAGCAGTCGACTAGCTGGGGGCTACGAGCAGTACTTC. Its protein is CASSRLAGGYEQYF. The chain employs TRBV2 and TRBJ2-7, with TRBD2 identical over 7 bases. The CDR3 extends over 14 amino acids. Trimming removed 5 bases from V and 3 bases from J; junction bases left unmatched: 7. Germline lookup yields CDR1 SNHLY and CDR2 FYNNEI.